The 16 T cell receptor beta chains given below trace back to one sample, sequenced in a study of T cells in Graves' hyperthyroidism and ophthalmopathy. There were TCR beta CDR3 regions amplified from RNA transcripts. A set of HTBI primers served as the primers for a first-round RT-PCR of the TCR CDR3. TCRdb itself ran the multiplex PCR reads through MiXCR, one entry per CDR3 protein. The sample records hundreds of thousands of distinct CDR3 sequences, about 15% being singletons. The sequencing sample was made of blood. The receptors derive from a woman in her forties with Graves' ophthalmopathy.

This clonotype was observed many times. The CDR3 DNA reads TGTGCCAGCAGTGAAGGGCAGGTGCCTGGAAACACCATATATTTT. This translates into CASSEGQVPGNTIYF. The genes are TRBV2 and TRBJ1-3; D unclear. Per germline, CDR1 SNHLY and CDR2 FYNNEI. V was cut by 1 base and J by 2 bases, with 9 bases left in between. This CDR3 has 15 amino acids.

CDR3: CASSEAEGETYEQYF. For the CDR3, the DNA is TGTGCCAGCAGTGAAGCGGAAGGGGAGACCTACGAGCAGTACTTC. The rearrangement joins TRBV6-1 to TRBJ2-7; either TRBD1 or TRBD2 may fit D (5 bases each). Trimming removed 0 bases from V and 2 bases from J, with 11 bases in between. Germline V CDR1 and CDR2: MNHNS, SASEGT. The CDR3 is made up of 15 amino acids.

This clonotype has at least ten counts. V usage is TRBV19 and J usage is TRBJ1-1, with TRBD1 as a possible D gene (6 bases). Germline-derived CDR1 and CDR2 are LNHDA and SQIVND (reference sequence). V lost 9 bases and J lost 0, with 14 bases in between. The CDR3 loop spans 14 amino acids. The CDR3 bases are TGTGCCAGCAGCCCCGGGACATTGAACACTGAAGCTTTCTTT. Protein: CASSPGTLNTEAFF. Combining the CDR3 with reference TRBV19 and TRBJ1-1 gives the whole variable domain DGGITQSPKYLFRKEGQNVTLSCEQNLNHDAMYWYRQDPGQGLRLIYYSQIVNDFQKGDIAEGYSVSREKKESFPLTVTSAQKNPTAFYLCASSPGTLNTEAFFGQGTRLTVV.

Many counts were recorded for this clonotype. V gene TRBV27 combines with J gene TRBJ2-3; D tentatively fits TRBD1 or TRBD2 (5 bases each). V was shortened by 3 bases and J by 2 bases, with 21 bases between the two germline ends. This CDR3 contains 18 residues. Germline V gene lookup returns CDR1 MNHEY and CDR2 SMNVEV (reference sequence). The CDR3 bases are TGTGCCAGCAGTTTGTCGGGACGGGTCAACAGTGTCACAGATACGCAGTATTTT. This sequence encodes CASSLSGRVNSVTDTQYF.

This clonotype has ten or more counts. The J gene is TRBJ2-5, the V gene TRBV28; 7 nucleotides agree with TRBD2. This CDR3 comprises 15 residues. Unmatched junction bases numbered 16, after V lost 5 bases and J lost 10 bases. Per germline, CDR1 MDHEN and CDR2 SYDVKM. The CDR3 bases are TGTGCCAGCAGTCCCCCCCGGGCGGGAGCTCCAGGCCAGTACTTC. It yields the protein CASSPPRAGAPGQYF.

The chain recombines TRBV25-1 with TRBJ1-1; D remains ambiguous. The CDR3 has 13 residues. V lost 3 bases to trimming and J lost 6 bases, with 11 bases between them. The germline gives CDR1 MGHDK, CDR2 SYGVNS. CDR3: CASSDHADAEAFF. CDR3 DNA: TGTGCCAGCAGTGACCACGCCGATGCTGAAGCTTTCTTT.

This clonotype has a count of ten or more. The chain combines TRBV6-2 or TRBV6-3 with TRBJ2-5; D may be TRBD2 (5 bases). CDR1 and CDR2 (germline): MNHEY, SVGEGT. Between the trimmed V and J ends, which lost 5 bases and 3 bases, there was a span of 10 bases. There are 13 residues in the CDR3. The CDR3 nucleotides read TGTGCCAGCAGTGAGTTGGAGGAAGAGACCCAGTACTTC. Amino acids: CASSELEEETQYF.

In this sample, this clonotype turned up many times. This chain connects TRBV28 to TRBJ2-7; no reliable D call. This CDR3 contains 15 residues. The germline V and J ends were trimmed by 5 bases and 4 bases, with 18 bases remaining between them. Looked up from germline, CDR1 is MDHEN and CDR2 is SYDVKM. The CDR3 nucleotides are TGTGCCAGCAGTCCCCCAGCCCTAGGGAAATACGAGCAGTACTTC. Its translation: CASSPPALGKYEQYF.

This clonotype has at least ten counts. This sequence joins TRBV30 and TRBJ2-5; 14 bases agree with TRBD2. V lost 4 bases, J lost 5 bases, and 3 bases stayed unmatched. Looked up from germline, CDR1 is GTSNPN and CDR2 is SVGIG (reference sequence). The CDR3 consists of 14 residues. The CDR3 region is CAWTRLAGGETQYF. CDR3 sequence (DNA): TGTGCCTGGACACGACTAGCGGGAGGGGAGACCCAGTACTTC. The full variable domain, its missing parts supplied by reference TRBV30 and TRBJ2-5, is SQTIHQWPATLVQPVGSPLSLECTVEGTSNPNLYWYRQAAGRGLQLLFYSVGIGQISSEVPQNLSASRPQDRQFILSSKKLLLSDSGFYLCAWTRLAGGETQYFGPGTRLLVL.

This clonotype was observed at least ten times. The chain carries TRBV30 and TRBJ2-7; D possibly matches TRBD1 or TRBD2 (5 bases each). The V end lost 3 bases, the J end lost 2 bases, and 17 bases lay between the germline ends. Germline V lookup: CDR1 GTSNPN, CDR2 SVGIG (reference sequence). CDR3 length equals 15 residues. DNA of the CDR3: TGTGCCTGGAGGGCTCCGGGGCAGGGAGCCTACGAGCAGTACTTC. It specifies CAWRAPGQGAYEQYF. The variable domain in full, with the rest retrieved from reference TRBV30 and TRBJ2-7, is SQTIHQWPATLVQPVGSPLSLECTVEGTSNPNLYWYRQAAGRGLQLLFYSVGIGQISSEVPQNLSASRPQDRQFILSSKKLLLSDSGFYLCAWRAPGQGAYEQYFGPGTRLTVT.

This clonotype was counted many times. The chain is built from TRBV25-1 and TRBJ2-7; the D is unclear. Germline values: CDR1 MGHDK, CDR2 SYGVNS. The CDR3 has 11 residues. V lost 3 bases and J lost 5, with 5 bases in between. Here the CDR3 reads CASSDPHEQYF. Written as DNA, the CDR3 is TGTGCCAGCAGTGATCCCCACGAGCAGTACTTC.

This clonotype was seen a handful of times. This chain joins TRBV6-1 and TRBJ2-7; D tentatively fits TRBD1 or TRBD2 (6 bases each). V dropped 2 bases and J dropped 4 bases, with 18 bases sitting between them. Germline-derived CDR1 and CDR2 are MNHNS and SASEGT. The CDR3 runs to 16 residues. This chain's CDR3 is CASSELGGANVYEQYF. Here the CDR3 DNA reads TGTGCCAGCAGTGAATTGGGGGGCGCAAATGTTTACGAGCAGTACTTC.

Many counts were recorded for this clonotype. V and J are TRBV7-2 and TRBJ1-2, with TRBD1 as a possible D gene (5 bases). Per germline, CDR1 SGHTA and CDR2 FQGNSA. CDR3 length: 14 residues. V was clipped by 3 bases and J by 2 bases, with 10 bases between them. The CDR3 region is CASSFIDRNYGYTF. CDR3 nucleotides: TGTGCCAGCAGCTTCATTGACAGAAACTATGGCTACACCTTC.

This clonotype was counted many times. This sequence joins TRBV12-3 or TRBV12-4 and TRBJ2-1; the D call may be TRBD1 or TRBD2 (5 bases each). V was clipped by 5 bases and J by 4 bases, with 15 bases between them. The CDR3 has 15 residues. CDR3 in amino acids: CASSPGDPTYNEQFF. The CDR3 DNA reads TGTGCCAGCAGTCCTGGGGACCCAACGTACAATGAGCAGTTCTTC.

This rearrangement joins TRBV6-1 to TRBJ2-5; the D gene is possibly TRBD1 (5 bases). Trimming removed 6 bases at V and 5 bases at J, with 22 bases between. This CDR3 has 16 amino acids. Germline values: CDR1 MNHNS, CDR2 SASEGT. CDR3 coding DNA: TGTGCCAGCAGGAAACCGACAGAGTTCGTTGATGAGACCCAGTACTTC. Translation gives CASRKPTEFVDETQYF.

The chain links TRBV28 to TRBJ2-7; possible D gene TRBD2, 6 bases. The CDR3 is 14 amino acids. Germline V gene sequence: CDR1 MDHEN, CDR2 SYDVKM. V dropped 1 base and J dropped 5 bases, with 12 bases sitting between them. The CDR3: CASSLLGGFHEQYF. In DNA form, the CDR3 reads TGTGCCAGCAGTTTATTGGGGGGATTTCACGAGCAGTACTTC.